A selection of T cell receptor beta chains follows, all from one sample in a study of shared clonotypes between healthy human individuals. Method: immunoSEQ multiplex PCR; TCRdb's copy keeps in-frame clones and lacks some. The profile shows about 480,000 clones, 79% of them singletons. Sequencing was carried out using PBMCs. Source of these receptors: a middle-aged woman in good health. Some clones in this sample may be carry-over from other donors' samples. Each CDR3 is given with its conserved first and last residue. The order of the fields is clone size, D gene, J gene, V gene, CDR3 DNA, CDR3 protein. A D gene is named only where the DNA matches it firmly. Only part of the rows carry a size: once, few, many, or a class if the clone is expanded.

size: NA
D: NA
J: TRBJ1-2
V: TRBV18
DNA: TGTGCCAGCTCACCACCGAGAGGGTTAAATGGCTACACCTTC
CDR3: CASSPPRGLNGYTF

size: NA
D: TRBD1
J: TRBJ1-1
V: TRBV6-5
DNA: TGTGCCACCCGACAAGGACAGGTTGTGGAAGCTTTCTTT
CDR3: CATRQGQVVEAFF

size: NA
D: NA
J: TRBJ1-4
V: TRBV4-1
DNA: TGCGCCAGCAGCCAAGATGGGGGAACCGAAAAACTGTTTTTT
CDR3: CASSQDGGTEKLFF

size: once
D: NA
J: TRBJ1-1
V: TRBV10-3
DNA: TGTGCCATCAGTGGACTGCTGAACACTGAAGCTTTCTTT
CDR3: CAISGLLNTEAFF

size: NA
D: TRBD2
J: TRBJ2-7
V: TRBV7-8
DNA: TGTGCCAGCAGTGTTAAGATCGGACTAGCTGATGTCTCCTACGAGCAGTACTTC
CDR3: CASSVKIGLADVSYEQYF

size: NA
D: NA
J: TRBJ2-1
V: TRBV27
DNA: TGTGCCAGCAGTCCCTCCAGCAGGCTCTCCTACAATGAGCAGTTCTTC
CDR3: CASSPSSRLSYNEQFF

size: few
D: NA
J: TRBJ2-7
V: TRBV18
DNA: TGTGCCAGCTCTCTCCTTCCGGGCACAGGTATCGACTACGAGCAGTACTTC
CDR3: CASSLLPGTGIDYEQYF

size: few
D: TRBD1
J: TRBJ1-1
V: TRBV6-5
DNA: TGTGCCAGCCACGGACAGGGTGGGCCCGCTGAAGCTTTCTTT
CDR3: CASHGQGGPAEAFF

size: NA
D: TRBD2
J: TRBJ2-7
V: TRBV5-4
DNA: TGTGCCAGCAGCTCCCCGGGACTAGAACGCGAGCAGTACTTC
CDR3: CASSSPGLEREQYF

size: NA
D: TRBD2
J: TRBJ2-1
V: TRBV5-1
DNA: TGCGCCAGCAGCTTGGTTAGCGGGAGGGGGTACAATGAGCAGTTCTTC
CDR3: CASSLVSGRGYNEQFF

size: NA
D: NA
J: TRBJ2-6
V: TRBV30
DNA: TGTGCCTGGAGTGTACTAGGGGCCTCTGGGGCCAACGTCCTGACTTTC
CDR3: CAWSVLGASGANVLTF

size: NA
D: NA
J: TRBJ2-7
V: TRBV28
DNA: TGTGCCAGCAGTTTTGGGCTAGCTGGCTACGAGCAGTACTTC
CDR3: CASSFGLAGYEQYF

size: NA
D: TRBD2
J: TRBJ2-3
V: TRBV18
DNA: TGTGCCAGCTCACCACCGTTCGGACTAGCTCCGGATACGCAGTATTTT
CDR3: CASSPPFGLAPDTQYF

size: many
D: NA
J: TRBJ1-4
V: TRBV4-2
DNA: TGTGCCAGCAGTCCACAGGGCAGCGGTGAAAAACTGTTTTTT
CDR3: CASSPQGSGEKLFF

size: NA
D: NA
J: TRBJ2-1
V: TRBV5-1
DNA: TGCGCCAGCAGCCAAGACTCGGGCGATGAGCAGTTCTTC
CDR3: CASSQDSGDEQFF

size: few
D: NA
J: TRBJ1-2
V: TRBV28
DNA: TGTGCCAGCAGTTTGCACAGGTCCTATGGCTACACCTTC
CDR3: CASSLHRSYGYTF

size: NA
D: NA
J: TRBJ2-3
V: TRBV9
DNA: TGTGCCAGCAGCGTATCCAGCCCAGGTTCCACGCAGTATTTT
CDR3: CASSVSSPGSTQYF

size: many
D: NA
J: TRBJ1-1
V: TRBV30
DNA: TGTGCCTGGGGCGGGGGGCGGTCTGAAGCTTTCTTT
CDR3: CAWGGGRSEAFF

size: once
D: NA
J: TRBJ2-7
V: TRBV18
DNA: TGTGCCAGCTCCGGAGGAACACTTTCCTACGAGCAGTACTTC
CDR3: CASSGGTLSYEQYF

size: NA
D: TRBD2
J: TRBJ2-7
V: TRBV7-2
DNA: TGTGCCAGCAGCTTACTGATAGCGGGCTCCTACGAGCAGTACTTC
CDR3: CASSLLIAGSYEQYF

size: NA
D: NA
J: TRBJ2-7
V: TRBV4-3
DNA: TGCGCCAGCAGCCAAGATCGGGGCCCCTCCCATGCCTACGAGCAGTACTTC
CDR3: CASSQDRGPSHAYEQYF

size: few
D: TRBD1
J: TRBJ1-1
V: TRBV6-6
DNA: TGTGCCAGCAGTTTAAGACAGGGGACTTATACTGAAGCTTTCTTT
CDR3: CASSLRQGTYTEAFF

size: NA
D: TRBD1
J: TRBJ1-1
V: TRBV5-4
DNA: TGTGCCAGCAGCCCGGGACAGGGGGCTGGAGCTTTCTTT
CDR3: CASSPGQGAGAFF

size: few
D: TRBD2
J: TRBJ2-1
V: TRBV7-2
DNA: TGTGCCAGCGCCACCGGGACTAGCATAGAGAATGAGCAGTTCTTC
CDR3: CASATGTSIENEQFF

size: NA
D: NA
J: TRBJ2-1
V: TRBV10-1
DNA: TGCGCCAGCAGCGACTGGAATGAGCAGTTCTTC
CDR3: CASSDWNEQFF

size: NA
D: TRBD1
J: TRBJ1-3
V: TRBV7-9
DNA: TGTGCCAGCAGCCCTCCGGGACAGTTCTCTGGAAACACCATATATTTT
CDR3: CASSPPGQFSGNTIYF

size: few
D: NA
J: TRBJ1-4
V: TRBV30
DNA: TGTGCCTGGGGGAGAAGAGCAACTAATGAAAAACTGTTTTTT
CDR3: CAWGRRATNEKLFF

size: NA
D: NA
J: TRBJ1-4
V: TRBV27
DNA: TGTGCCAGCAGACAATCTGGAACTAATGAAAAACTGTTTTTT
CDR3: CASRQSGTNEKLFF

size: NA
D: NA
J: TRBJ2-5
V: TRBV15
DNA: TGTGCCACCAGCAGAGATTCCAGCCAAGGGAAGACCCAGTACTTC
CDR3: CATSRDSSQGKTQYF

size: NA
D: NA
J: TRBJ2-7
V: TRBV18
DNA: TGTGCCAGCTCACCACCGGGCCAGTCAACCTACGAGCAGTACTTC
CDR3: CASSPPGQSTYEQYF

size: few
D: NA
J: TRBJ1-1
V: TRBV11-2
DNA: TGTGCCAGCAGCTTAGGTAGGGGACGGGCTGAAGCTTTCTTT
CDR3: CASSLGRGRAEAFF

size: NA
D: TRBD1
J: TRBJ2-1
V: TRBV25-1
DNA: TGTGCCAGCAGTCAACGAACCAAGGGGGCGGGTGAGCAGTTCTTC
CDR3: CASSQRTKGAGEQFF

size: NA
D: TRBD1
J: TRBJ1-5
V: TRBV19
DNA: TGTGCCAGTAGTATTTATACAGGGGGCCAACTTAATCAGCCCCAGCATTTT
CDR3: CASSIYTGGQLNQPQHF

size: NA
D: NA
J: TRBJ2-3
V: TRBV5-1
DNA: TGCGCCAGCAGCTTGGGAGGGGACCACGCACGCACAGATACGCAGTATTTT
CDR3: CASSLGGDHARTDTQYF

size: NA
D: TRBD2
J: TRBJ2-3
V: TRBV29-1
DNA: TGCAGCGCCTTAGGGGGTGAGACTAGCGGGAGGGCAGATACGCAGTATTTT
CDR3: CSALGGETSGRADTQYF

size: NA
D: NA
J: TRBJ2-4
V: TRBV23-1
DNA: TGCGCCAGCAGTCAATCGGGGATCCAACGGGACTTC
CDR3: CASSQSGIQRDF

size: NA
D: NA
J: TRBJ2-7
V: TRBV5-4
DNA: TGTGCCAGCAGCTTGGGACTACATGATTACGAGCAGTACTTC
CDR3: CASSLGLHDYEQYF